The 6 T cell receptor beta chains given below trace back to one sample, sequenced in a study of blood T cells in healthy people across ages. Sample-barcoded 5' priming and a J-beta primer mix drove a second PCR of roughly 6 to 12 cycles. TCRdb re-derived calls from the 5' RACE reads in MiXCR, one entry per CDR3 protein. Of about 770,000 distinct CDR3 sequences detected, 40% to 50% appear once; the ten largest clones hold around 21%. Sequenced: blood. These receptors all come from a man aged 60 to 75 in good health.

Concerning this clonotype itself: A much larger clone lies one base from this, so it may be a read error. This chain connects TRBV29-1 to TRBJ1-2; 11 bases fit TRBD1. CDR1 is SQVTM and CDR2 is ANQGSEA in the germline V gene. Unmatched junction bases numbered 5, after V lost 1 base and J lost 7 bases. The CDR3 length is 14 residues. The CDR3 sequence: CSVEGAGTGGGYTF. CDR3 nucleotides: TGCAGCGTTGAAGGTGCCGGGACAGGGGGTGGCTACACCTTC. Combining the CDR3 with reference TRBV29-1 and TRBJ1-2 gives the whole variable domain SAVISQKPSRDICQRGTSLTIQCQVDSQVTMMFWYRQQPGQSLTLIATANQGSEATYESGFVIDKFPISRPNLTFSTLTVSNMSPEDSSIYLCSVEGAGTGGGYTFGSGTRLTVV.

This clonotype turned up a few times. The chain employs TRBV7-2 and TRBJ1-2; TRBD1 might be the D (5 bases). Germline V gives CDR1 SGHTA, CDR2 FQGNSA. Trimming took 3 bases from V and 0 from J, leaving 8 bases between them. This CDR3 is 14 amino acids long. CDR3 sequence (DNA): TGTGCCAGCAGCTTGACAGAAGCTAACTATGGCTACACCTTC. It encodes CASSLTEANYGYTF.

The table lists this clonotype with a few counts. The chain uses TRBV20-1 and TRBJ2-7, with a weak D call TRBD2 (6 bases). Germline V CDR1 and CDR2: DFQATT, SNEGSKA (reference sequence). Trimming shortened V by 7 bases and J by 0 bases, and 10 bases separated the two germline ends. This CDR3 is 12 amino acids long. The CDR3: CSVEGLSYEQYF. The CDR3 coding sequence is TGCAGTGTGGAGGGCCTCTCCTACGAGCAGTACTTC.

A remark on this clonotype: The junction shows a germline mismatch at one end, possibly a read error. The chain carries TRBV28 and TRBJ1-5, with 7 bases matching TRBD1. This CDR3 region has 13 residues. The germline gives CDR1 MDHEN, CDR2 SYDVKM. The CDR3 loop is CASSDRVNQRQHF. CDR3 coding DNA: TGTGCCAGCAGTGACAGGGTGAATCAGCGCCAGCATTTT.

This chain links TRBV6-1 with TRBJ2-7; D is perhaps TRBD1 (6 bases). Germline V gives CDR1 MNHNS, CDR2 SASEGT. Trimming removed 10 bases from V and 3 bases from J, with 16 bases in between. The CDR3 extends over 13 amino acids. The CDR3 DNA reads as TGTGCCACCCAGGGGCCCCTTTTCTACGAGCAGTACTTC. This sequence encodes CATQGPLFYEQYF.

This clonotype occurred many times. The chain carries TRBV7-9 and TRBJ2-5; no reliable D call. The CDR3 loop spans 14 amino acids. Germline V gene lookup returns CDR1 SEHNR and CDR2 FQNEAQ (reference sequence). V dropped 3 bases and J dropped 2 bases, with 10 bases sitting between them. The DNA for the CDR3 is TGTGCCAGCAGCTTGGGGAACCTTCAAGAGACCCAGTACTTC. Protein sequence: CASSLGNLQETQYF.